This entry describes one TCR beta chain. Its matching antigen is unknown. TCRdb re-called the 5' RACE reads; one entry per CDR3 protein, DNA not given. In total, the table holds some 600,000 distinct CDR3 sequences. The source of the sample is a study of T cells expressing NK-cell markers. The CDR3 covers 16 residues. The germline V gene has CDR1 SGHTA and CDR2 FQGNSA. Study results and caveats: A range of about 1.0-8% of CD8+ T cells consisted of dominant NKG2C+ clonotypes in roughly 6 donors.

The rearrangement uses TRBV7-2 and TRBJ2-6. Sequenced sample: blood T cells: a sorted CD56 or NKG2C T cell subset, CD4+ or CD8+ T cells, or bulk PBMC T cells (not recorded which). The receptor comes from a young man in good health. The CDR3 is CASSPTSFSGANVLTF. Using reference TRBV7-2 and TRBJ2-6 for the parts outside the CDR3, the full variable domain is GAGVSQSPSNKVTEKGKDVELRCDPISGHTALYWYRQSLGQGLEFLIYFQGNSAPDKSGLPSDRFSAERTGGSVSTLTIQRTQQEDSAVYLCASSPTSFSGANVLTFGAGSRLTVL.